The rows below give T cell receptor beta chains drawn from one sample of a study of blood T cell repertoires in COVID-19. Only in-frame clones appear in the TCRdb table, and some are missing; sequencing was by immunoSEQ multiplex PCR. Found here are around 100,000 clones, around 86% of them singletons; the top ten hold 3%. The sequenced sample was peripheral blood. These receptors all stem from a middle-aged man with active or convalescent COVID-19. Both conserved end residues are part of each CDR3. Each record gives: D gene, clone size, J gene, V gene, CDR3 protein, CDR3 DNA. A D gene is named only where the DNA matches it firmly. Clone sizes are given selectively: once, few, many, or a class where the clone is expanded.

>.|.|TRBJ1-6|TRBV27
CASSLGRSYNSPLHF
TGTGCCAGCAGTTTAGGGCGCTCCTATAATTCACCCCTCCACTTT
>.|.|TRBJ1-5|TRBV6-6
CASSYAPAGNNQPQHF
TGTGCCAGCAGTTACGCCCCGGCCGGGAACAATCAGCCCCAGCATTTT
>TRBD1|.|TRBJ1-2|TRBV28
CASSTFRQGDYGYTF
TGTGCCAGCAGTACGTTTAGACAGGGTGACTATGGCTACACCTTC
>.|.|TRBJ1-6|TRBV12-3/TRBV12-4
CASSRGSNSPLHF
TGTGCCAGCAGTAGAGGATCTAATTCACCCCTCCACTTT
>.|.|TRBJ2-3|TRBV18
CASSQGQSNTDTQYF
TGTGCCAGCTCCCAGGGCCAATCAAACACAGATACGCAGTATTTT
>.|once|TRBJ1-5|TRBV27
CASSSQDSNQPQHF
TGTGCCAGCAGTTCACAGGATAGCAATCAGCCCCAGCATTTT
>TRBD2|once|TRBJ2-3|TRBV27
CASSPSGGAPDTQYF
TGTGCCAGCAGCCCTAGCGGGGGGGCCCCAGATACGCAGTATTTT
>.|.|TRBJ1-1|TRBV9
CASSVGAGGDTEAFF
TGTGCCAGCAGCGTAGGTGCCGGAGGGGACACTGAAGCTTTCTTT
>TRBD2|.|TRBJ2-5|TRBV18
CASSAGLAGGQETQYF
TGTGCCAGCTCAGCGGGACTAGCGGGGGGCCAAGAGACCCAGTACTTC
>.|.|TRBJ1-2|TRBV7-2
CASSSSRGGPNYGYTF
TGTGCCAGCAGTTCCTCGCGCGGGGGACCTAACTATGGCTACACCTTC
>.|.|TRBJ2-3|TRBV18
CASSPLTPGEYTQYF
TGTGCCAGCTCACCACTCACCCCGGGGGAATATACGCAGTATTTT
>.|.|TRBJ1-2|TRBV14
CASSSSGGNYGYTF
TGTGCCAGCAGCTCTTCAGGTGGGAACTATGGCTACACCTTC
>TRBD1|once|TRBJ2-7|TRBV5-5
CASKRQGAREQYF
TGTGCCAGCAAGCGACAGGGGGCTCGAGAGCAGTACTTC
>.|.|TRBJ1-5|TRBV10-1
CASSQILNQPQHF
TGCGCCAGCAGCCAAATACTCAATCAGCCCCAGCATTTT
>TRBD2|.|TRBJ2-2|TRBV6-2/TRBV6-3
CASSYRREVAGELFF
TGTGCCAGCAGTTACCGGCGGGAGGTGGCCGGGGAGCTGTTTTTT
>TRBD1|.|TRBJ2-7|TRBV5-1
CASSSYRDSYEQYF
TGCGCCAGCAGCTCCTACCGGGACAGCTACGAGCAGTACTTC